The sequence of this T cell receptor (beta chain) was determined in a study of shared clonotypes between healthy human individuals. Naive CD8 cells comprised CD45RO-negative, CCR7-positively selected cells, excluding terminally differentiated effector memory CD45RA+ cells. The healthy adult donors were HIV-negative and reported no recent acute infections or vaccinations. Trimming cost V 1 base and J 8 bases; bases outside gene matches: 7. Germline CDR1 and CDR2: SGHTA and FQGTGA. The CDR3 runs 15 residues. Measured with immunoSEQ multiplex PCR; TCRdb has only the in-frame clones, and not every one. The table has about 2.1 million clones, about 94% seen once.

The rearrangement links TRBV7-3 to TRBJ2-1, with 8 bases that match TRBD2. Sequenced input: naive CD8+ T cells from PBMCs. The sequence derives from a young man in good health. Some clones in this sample may be carry-over from other donors' samples. The CDR3 sequence: CASSLNGRAGDEQFF. The CDR3 region has the DNA TGTGCCAGCAGCTTAAACGGGAGGGCCGGGGATGAGCAGTTCTTC.